One sample yielded the 10 T cell receptor beta chains listed below, sequenced in a study of cytomegalovirus exposure and HLA in healthy donors. Vbeta (60) and Jbeta (13) primers were used in the PCR. Profiling relied on immunoSEQ multiplex PCR, and the TCRdb table lists in-frame clones only, not all of them. The sample table sets out tens of thousands of clones. Sequenced: PBMCs. These receptors all stem from a male donor in good health and CMV-seropositive.

The chain recombines TRBV14 with TRBJ1-2; 10 bases agree with TRBD1. CDR1 and CDR2 from the germline V gene are SGHDN and FVKESK. There are 15 residues in the CDR3. V lost 4 bases and J lost 4; bases outside the gene matches: 6. CDR3 residues: CASSPRTGGIYGYTF. The CDR3 region has the DNA TGTGCCAGCAGCCCCCGGACAGGGGGAATCTATGGCTACACCTTC.

The J gene is TRBJ1-1, the V gene TRBV18, with TRBD1 as a possible D gene (5 bases). The V end was cut by 6 bases, the J end by 1 base, with 12 bases between. The CDR3 is 14 residues long. Germline CDR1 reads KGHSH; CDR2 reads LQKENI. For the CDR3, the DNA is TGTGCCAGCTCCCTACAGGTTCCGAACACTGAAGCTTTCTTT. The encoded protein is CASSLQVPNTEAFF. Full variable domain (outside the CDR3, taken from reference TRBV18 and TRBJ1-1): NAGVMQNPRHLVRRRGQEARLRCSPMKGHSHVYWYRQLPEEGLKFMVYLQKENIIDESGMPKERFSAEFPKEGPSILRIQQVVRGDSAAYFCASSLQVPNTEAFFGQGTRLTVV.

V is TRBV29-1 and J is TRBJ2-1, with 9 positions matching TRBD1. Germline-derived CDR1 and CDR2 are SQVTM and ANQGSEA. The CDR3 has 18 residues. Losses at the gene ends were 3 bases for V and 7 bases for J; bases not matched to a gene: 19. CDR3 loop: CSVDSVKGTGILLNEQFF. CDR3 DNA: TGCAGCGTTGATTCGGTCAAGGGGACAGGGATTCTCCTGAATGAGCAGTTCTTC.

The chain uses TRBV5-4 and TRBJ1-4, with unresolved D. Per the germline V gene, CDR1 is SGHNT and CDR2 is YYREEE (reference sequence). This CDR3 comprises 14 residues. V was cut by 2 bases and J by 4 bases, with 9 bases left in between. CDR3 DNA: TGTGCCAGCAGCTTCTCGGGAAATAATGAAAAACTGTTTTTT. Residues: CASSFSGNNEKLFF.

J is TRBJ2-1 and V is TRBV6-1; 12 bases match TRBD2. V was pared by 6 bases and J by 7 bases, with 7 bases of the junction left unmatched. The CDR3 has 15 amino acids. CDR1 is MNHNS, CDR2 SASEGT, per germline. The CDR3 is CASSDLAGGMNEQFF. The CDR3 DNA reads TGTGCCAGCAGCGATCTAGCGGGGGGGATGAATGAGCAGTTCTTC.

This chain connects TRBV4-1 to TRBJ2-1; TRBD2 is a possible D gene (5 bases). The V end lost 5 bases, the J end lost 3 bases, and 11 bases lay between the germline ends. Germline V gene sequence: CDR1 MGHRA, CDR2 YSYEKL. This CDR3 spans 14 amino acids. The CDR3 nucleotides read TGCGCCAGCAGCAAACTAGAACTCTACAATGAGCAGTTCTTC. This codes for CASSKLELYNEQFF.

The gene calls are TRBV4-3 and TRBJ1-2; weak D call: TRBD1 (6 bases). CDR3 length equals 12 residues. Germline values: CDR1 LGHNA, CDR2 YSLEER. Trimming shortened V by 5 bases and J by 5 bases, and 9 bases separated the two germline ends. The CDR3, as DNA: TGCGCCAGCAGCTTAACAGGGTATGGCTACACCTTC. Amino acids: CASSLTGYGYTF.

This rearrangement joins TRBV30 to TRBJ1-6; no clear D. This CDR3 is built from 14 residues. V was clipped by 2 bases and J by 7 bases, with 12 bases between them. Germline V lookup: CDR1 GTSNPN, CDR2 SVGIG (reference sequence). The CDR3 nucleotides are TGTGCCTGGAGTTCCCACTTCACCAATTCACCCCTCCACTTT. This translates into CAWSSHFTNSPLHF. Combining the CDR3 with reference TRBV30 and TRBJ1-6 gives the whole variable domain SQTIHQWPATLVQPVGSPLSLECTVEGTSNPNLYWYRQAAGRGLQLLFYSVGIGQISSEVPQNLSASRPQDRQFILSSKKLLLSDSGFYLCAWSSHFTNSPLHFGNGTRLTVT.

The chain combines TRBV7-9 with TRBJ2-5, with 9 bases matching TRBD1. V was pared by 3 bases and J by 4 bases, with 6 bases of the junction left unmatched. The CDR3 is made up of 15 amino acids. Germline CDR1 is SEHNR and CDR2 is FQNEAQ (reference sequence). The CDR3 spells CASSLRQGGGETQYF. The CDR3 bases are TGTGCCAGCAGCTTGAGACAGGGGGGGGGAGAGACCCAGTACTTC.

The chain is built from TRBV5-1 and TRBJ1-2; possible D gene TRBD1, 6 bases. Germline V CDR1 and CDR2: SGHRS, YFSETQ. The CDR3 covers 20 residues. V was pared by 4 bases and J by 1 base, with 29 bases between. The CDR3 sequence is CASSERTAIIRPPRNYGYTF. CDR3 DNA sequence: TGCGCCAGCAGCGAAAGGACAGCGATCATCCGGCCTCCGCGTAACTATGGCTACACCTTC.